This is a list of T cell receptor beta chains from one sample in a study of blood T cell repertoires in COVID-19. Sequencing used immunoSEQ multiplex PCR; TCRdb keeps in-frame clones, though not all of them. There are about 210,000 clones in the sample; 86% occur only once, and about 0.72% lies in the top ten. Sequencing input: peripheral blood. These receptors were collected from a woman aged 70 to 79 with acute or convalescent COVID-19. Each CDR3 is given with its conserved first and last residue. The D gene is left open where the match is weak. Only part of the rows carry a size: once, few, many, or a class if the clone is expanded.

cdr3_aa: CASSQDQRRASGNTIYF
cdr3_nt: TGTGCCAGCAGCCAAGATCAGCGCAGGGCCTCTGGAAACACCATATATTTT
j_call: TRBJ1-3
d_call: NA
v_call: TRBV14
clone_size: NA

cdr3_aa: CASGRQGAMRWSGYEQYF
cdr3_nt: TGCGCCAGCGGACGACAGGGGGCGATGAGATGGAGTGGCTACGAGCAGTACTTC
j_call: TRBJ2-7
d_call: TRBD1
v_call: TRBV10-2
clone_size: once

cdr3_aa: CASSQVGAAHEQYF
cdr3_nt: TGTGCCAGCAGCCAAGTGGGGGCCGCTCACGAGCAGTACTTC
j_call: TRBJ2-7
d_call: NA
v_call: TRBV3-1/TRBV3-2
clone_size: NA

cdr3_aa: CASSSLWTSSNTGELFF
cdr3_nt: TGTGCCAGCAGCTCCCTCTGGACTAGTAGCAACACCGGGGAGCTGTTTTTT
j_call: TRBJ2-2
d_call: TRBD2
v_call: TRBV5-5
clone_size: once

cdr3_aa: CASSLAHGSYNEQFF
cdr3_nt: TGTGCCAGCAGCTTAGCGCACGGTTCCTACAATGAGCAGTTCTTC
j_call: TRBJ2-1
d_call: NA
v_call: TRBV7-2
clone_size: NA

cdr3_aa: CASSPQGGKAGNTIYF
cdr3_nt: TGTGCCAGCTCACCACAGGGAGGAAAAGCTGGAAACACCATATATTTT
j_call: TRBJ1-3
d_call: NA
v_call: TRBV18
clone_size: NA

cdr3_aa: CASSPSALAGGPSYEQYF
cdr3_nt: TGTGCCAGCTCCCCATCCGCACTAGCGGGAGGGCCCTCCTACGAGCAGTACTTC
j_call: TRBJ2-7
d_call: TRBD2
v_call: TRBV27
clone_size: NA

cdr3_aa: CASGGSASAFF
cdr3_nt: TGTGCCAGCGGAGGGTCAGCCTCGGCGTTCTTC
j_call: TRBJ2-1
d_call: NA
v_call: TRBV12-3/TRBV12-4
clone_size: NA

cdr3_aa: CASSQIPGSGGGTDTQYF
cdr3_nt: TGTGCCAGCAGCCAGATCCCGGGTAGCGGGGGGGGAACAGATACGCAGTATTTT
j_call: TRBJ2-3
d_call: TRBD2
v_call: TRBV3-1/TRBV3-2
clone_size: NA

cdr3_aa: CASSLGEGVMNTEAFF
cdr3_nt: TGCGCCAGCAGCTTGGGGGAGGGGGTCATGAACACTGAAGCTTTCTTT
j_call: TRBJ1-1
d_call: NA
v_call: TRBV5-1
clone_size: NA

cdr3_aa: CASSPEGATYEQYF
cdr3_nt: TGCGCCAGCAGCCCGGAGGGGGCCACCTACGAGCAGTACTTC
j_call: TRBJ2-7
d_call: NA
v_call: TRBV4-1
clone_size: few

cdr3_aa: CASLGQGRETQYF
cdr3_nt: TGTGCCAGCCTCGGACAGGGGCGAGAGACCCAGTACTTC
j_call: TRBJ2-5
d_call: TRBD1
v_call: TRBV2
clone_size: NA

cdr3_aa: CASSQGSRSNEQFF
cdr3_nt: TGTGCCAGCAGCCAAGGATCCCGGAGCAATGAGCAGTTCTTC
j_call: TRBJ2-1
d_call: NA
v_call: TRBV3-1/TRBV3-2
clone_size: NA

cdr3_aa: CASSLEQGRGQPQHF
cdr3_nt: TGTGCCAGCAGCTTAGAACAGGGCAGGGGGCAGCCCCAGCATTTT
j_call: TRBJ1-5
d_call: TRBD1
v_call: TRBV7-2
clone_size: NA

cdr3_aa: CASSQILDEQFF
cdr3_nt: TGTGCCAGCAGCCAGATTCTAGATGAGCAGTTCTTC
j_call: TRBJ2-1
d_call: NA
v_call: TRBV11-2
clone_size: NA

cdr3_aa: CASSLGGRWNTEAFF
cdr3_nt: TGCGCCAGCAGCTTGGGGGGGCGGTGGAACACTGAAGCTTTCTTT
j_call: TRBJ1-1
d_call: NA
v_call: TRBV5-1
clone_size: few

cdr3_aa: CASSSDRGHEQYF
cdr3_nt: TGCGCCAGCAGTTCGGACAGGGGCCACGAGCAGTACTTC
j_call: TRBJ2-7
d_call: TRBD1
v_call: TRBV5-1
clone_size: NA

cdr3_aa: CASSYWASGDGELFF
cdr3_nt: TGTGCCAGTAGTTATTGGGCTAGCGGGGACGGGGAGCTGTTTTTT
j_call: TRBJ2-2
d_call: TRBD2
v_call: TRBV19
clone_size: NA

cdr3_aa: CASSPKGTRTSYTGELFF
cdr3_nt: TGTGCCAGCAGTCCCAAGGGGACTAGGACTTCATACACCGGGGAGCTGTTTTTT
j_call: TRBJ2-2
d_call: TRBD2
v_call: TRBV6-6
clone_size: NA

cdr3_aa: CATSDPRQGSYAYNEQFF
cdr3_nt: TGTGCCACCAGTGACCCTAGACAGGGATCATACGCCTACAATGAGCAGTTCTTC
j_call: TRBJ2-1
d_call: TRBD1
v_call: TRBV24-1
clone_size: NA

cdr3_aa: CASSRTGGDGPYEQYF
cdr3_nt: TGTGCCAGCAGTCGCACTGGCGGGGACGGCCCCTACGAGCAGTACTTC
j_call: TRBJ2-7
d_call: NA
v_call: TRBV7-8
clone_size: NA

cdr3_aa: CASPGREGHNEQFF
cdr3_nt: TGCGCCAGTCCTGGGCGGGAGGGGCACAATGAGCAGTTCTTC
j_call: TRBJ2-1
d_call: TRBD2
v_call: TRBV10-1
clone_size: few

cdr3_aa: CASSQFLGQGNSPLHF
cdr3_nt: TGTGCCAGCAGCCAATTCCTTGGACAGGGGAATTCACCCCTCCACTTT
j_call: TRBJ1-6
d_call: TRBD1
v_call: TRBV4-2
clone_size: NA

cdr3_aa: CATSRDGTGRYDFF
cdr3_nt: TGTGCCACCAGCAGAGATGGGACAGGGAGGTATGATTTCTTT
j_call: TRBJ1-1
d_call: TRBD1
v_call: TRBV15
clone_size: NA

cdr3_aa: CASSLAAGIQGTEAFF
cdr3_nt: TGTGCCAGCAGCTTAGCGGCAGGGATTCAAGGCACTGAAGCTTTCTTT
j_call: TRBJ1-1
d_call: NA
v_call: TRBV7-9
clone_size: NA

cdr3_aa: CASSQGETGRLEKLFF
cdr3_nt: TGTGCCAGCAGCCAAGGGGAGACAGGGAGGCTTGAAAAACTGTTTTTT
j_call: TRBJ1-4
d_call: TRBD1
v_call: TRBV4-2
clone_size: NA

cdr3_aa: CANNDYGRQGAPGEQYF
cdr3_nt: TGTGCCAACAATGACTACGGCCGACAGGGGGCGCCGGGCGAGCAGTACTTC
j_call: TRBJ2-7
d_call: TRBD1
v_call: TRBV2
clone_size: NA

cdr3_aa: CASSFDGNSNQPQHF
cdr3_nt: TGCGCCAGCAGCTTTGACGGGAATAGCAATCAGCCCCAGCATTTT
j_call: TRBJ1-5
d_call: NA
v_call: TRBV5-1
clone_size: NA

cdr3_aa: CASRVGPTPGEQFF
cdr3_nt: TGTGCCAGCAGAGTTGGGCCCACCCCTGGAGAGCAGTTCTTC
j_call: TRBJ2-1
d_call: NA
v_call: TRBV6-5
clone_size: once

cdr3_aa: CASSLTRGQQFF
cdr3_nt: TGTGCCAGCAGCTTAACTCGAGGCCAGCAGTTCTTC
j_call: TRBJ2-1
d_call: NA
v_call: TRBV5-8
clone_size: NA

cdr3_aa: CASSLMAAVGETQYF
cdr3_nt: TGCGCCAGCAGCTTAATGGCAGCGGTTGGAGAGACCCAGTACTTC
j_call: TRBJ2-5
d_call: NA
v_call: TRBV5-1
clone_size: NA

cdr3_aa: CSVEHRRDIGAGYTF
cdr3_nt: TGCAGCGTTGAGCACCGCCGGGACATCGGAGCTGGCTACACCTTC
j_call: TRBJ1-2
d_call: NA
v_call: TRBV29-1
clone_size: NA